This T cell receptor (beta chain) appears in the sequencing data of a study of CXCR3-negative and CXCR3-positive naive CD8 T cells. Study-level points and caveats: In CXCR3-positive naive cells, the TRB CDR3s were more hydrophobic than in CXCR3-negative naive cells. Comparison of naive CXCR3-negative and CXCR3-positive cells revealed similar TRBV-TRBJ usage, while memory cells differed.

With UMI labels, 5' RACE was used to prepare the TRB cDNA libraries. From its re-call of the 5' RACE reads, TCRdb lists each CDR3 protein once, without DNA. The sample includes more than 50,000 distinct CDR3 sequences. Details on this clonotype: The antigen remains undetermined.

Per the germline V gene, CDR1 is SGHVS and CDR2 is FNYEAQ. CDR3 length: 15 amino acids. This clonotype was obtained from a human donor in good health. Some clones in this sample may be carry-over from other donors' samples. Input material: naive CXCR3- CD8+ T cells from blood. Subset indicated: CD45RO-CCR7+CD27+CD95- naive CD8+ T cells lacking CXCR3 (TNR3-). The genes are TRBV7-6 and TRBJ2-7; TCRdb's D call, TRBD1, is unchecked because there is no DNA. The CDR3 sequence is CASSLRDDVTYEQYF. The full variable domain, its missing parts supplied by reference TRBV7-6 and TRBJ2-7, is GAGVSQSPRYKVTKRGQDVALRCDPISGHVSLYWYRQALGQGPEFLTYFNYEAQQDKSGLPNDRFSAERPEGSISTLTIQRTEQRDSAMYRCASSLRDDVTYEQYFGPGTRLTVT.